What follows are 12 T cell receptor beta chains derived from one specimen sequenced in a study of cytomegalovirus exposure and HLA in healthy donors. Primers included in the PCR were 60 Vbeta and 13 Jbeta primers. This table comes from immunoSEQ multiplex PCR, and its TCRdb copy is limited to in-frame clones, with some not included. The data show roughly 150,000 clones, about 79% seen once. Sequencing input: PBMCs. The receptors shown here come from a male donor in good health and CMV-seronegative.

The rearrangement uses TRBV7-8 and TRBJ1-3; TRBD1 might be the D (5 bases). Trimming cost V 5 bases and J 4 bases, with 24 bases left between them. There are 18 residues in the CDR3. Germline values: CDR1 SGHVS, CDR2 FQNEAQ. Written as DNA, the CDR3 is TGTGCCAGCAGCCCCCGGGCACTGCAGGGAAGTGCCGGAAACACCATATATTTT. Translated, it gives CASSPRALQGSAGNTIYF. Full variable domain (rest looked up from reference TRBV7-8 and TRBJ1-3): GAGVSQSPRYKVAKRGQDVALRCDPISGHVSLFWYQQALGQGPEFLTYFQNEAQLDKSGLPSDRFFAERPEGSVSTLKIQRTQQEDSAVYLCASSPRALQGSAGNTIYFGEGSWLTVV.

The CDR3 sequence is CASSSGQSNYGYTF. CDR3 DNA: TGTGCCAGCAGTTCGGGTCAGAGTAACTATGGCTACACCTTC. The gene calls are TRBV7-2 and TRBJ1-2; D remains unclear. Deletions cut 6 bases from V and 1 base from J, with 12 bases between. Germline lookup yields CDR1 SGHTA and CDR2 FQGNSA. This CDR3 has 14 residues.

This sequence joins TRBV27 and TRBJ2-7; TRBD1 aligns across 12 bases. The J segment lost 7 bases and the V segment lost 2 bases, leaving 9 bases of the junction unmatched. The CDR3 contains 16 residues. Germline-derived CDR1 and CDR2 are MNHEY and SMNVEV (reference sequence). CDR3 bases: TGTGCCAGCAGTTTAGTTACGGGACAGGGGGCGGGGGAGCAGTACTTC. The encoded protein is CASSLVTGQGAGEQYF.

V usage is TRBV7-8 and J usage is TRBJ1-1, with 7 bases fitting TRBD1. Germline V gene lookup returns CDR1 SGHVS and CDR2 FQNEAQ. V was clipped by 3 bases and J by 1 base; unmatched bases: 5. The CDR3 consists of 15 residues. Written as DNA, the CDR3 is TGTGCCAGCAGCTTTGGGACAGTAGGGAACACTGAAGCTTTCTTT. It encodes CASSFGTVGNTEAFF.

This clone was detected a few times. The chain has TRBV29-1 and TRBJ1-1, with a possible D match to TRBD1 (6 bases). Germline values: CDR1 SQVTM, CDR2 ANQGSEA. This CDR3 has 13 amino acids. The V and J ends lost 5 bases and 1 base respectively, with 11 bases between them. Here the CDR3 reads CSVLTGWNTEAFF. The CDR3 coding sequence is TGCAGCGTTCTGACAGGTTGGAACACTGAAGCTTTCTTT.

The CDR3 coding sequence is TGTGCCAGCAGCTTAGCAGGATCCGGAGGAAGACAAGAGACCCAGTACTTC. Translating it yields CASSLAGSGGRQETQYF. This chain links TRBV11-2 with TRBJ2-5; D is perhaps TRBD2 (5 bases). The length of the CDR3 is 17 residues. Trimming cost V 1 base and J 2 bases, with 17 bases left between them. From germline, CDR1 is SGHAT and CDR2 FQNNGV.

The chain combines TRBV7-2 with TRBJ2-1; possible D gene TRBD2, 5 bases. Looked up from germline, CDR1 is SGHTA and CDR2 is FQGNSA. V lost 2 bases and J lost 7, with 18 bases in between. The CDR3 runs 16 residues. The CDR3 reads CASSLILRESRNEQFF. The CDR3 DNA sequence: TGTGCCAGCAGCTTAATTTTACGGGAATCGAGAAATGAGCAGTTCTTC.

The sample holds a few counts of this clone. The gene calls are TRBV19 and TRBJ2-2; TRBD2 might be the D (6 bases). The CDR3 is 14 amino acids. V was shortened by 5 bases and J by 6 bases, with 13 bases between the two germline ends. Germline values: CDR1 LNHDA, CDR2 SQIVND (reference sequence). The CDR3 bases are TGTGCCAGTAGTCTAGGGAGGTTCTCCGGGGAGCTGTTTTTT. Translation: CASSLGRFSGELFF.

This CDR3 is CASSPGWTSGRGEQFF. As DNA, the CDR3 is TGCGCCAGCAGCCCTGGTTGGACTAGCGGGCGGGGTGAGCAGTTCTTC. This chain links TRBV5-1 with TRBJ2-1, with TRBD2 identical over 11 bases. Per germline, CDR1 SGHRS and CDR2 YFSETQ. With 4 bases clipped from V and 9 bases from J, the junction kept 12 bases outside the gene matches. The CDR3 consists of 16 residues. Variable domain in full (rest from reference TRBV5-1 and TRBJ2-1): KAGVTQTPRYLIKTRGQQVTLSCSPISGHRSVSWYQQTPGQGLQFLFEYFSETQRNKGNFPGRFSGRQFSNSRSEMNVSTLELGDSALYLCASSPGWTSGRGEQFFGPGTRLTVL.

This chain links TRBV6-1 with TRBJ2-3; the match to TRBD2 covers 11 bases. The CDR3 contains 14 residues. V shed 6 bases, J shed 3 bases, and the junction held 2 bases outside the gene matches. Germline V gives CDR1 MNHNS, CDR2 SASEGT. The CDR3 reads CASRASGGTDTQYF. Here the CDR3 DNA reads TGTGCCAGCAGAGCTAGCGGGGGGACAGATACGCAGTATTTT.

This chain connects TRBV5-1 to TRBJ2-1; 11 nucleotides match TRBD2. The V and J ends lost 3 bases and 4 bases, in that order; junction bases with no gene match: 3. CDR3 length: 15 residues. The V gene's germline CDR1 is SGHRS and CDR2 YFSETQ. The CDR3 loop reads CASSSLAGGYNEQFF. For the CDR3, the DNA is TGCGCCAGCAGCTCTTTAGCGGGGGGGTACAATGAGCAGTTCTTC.

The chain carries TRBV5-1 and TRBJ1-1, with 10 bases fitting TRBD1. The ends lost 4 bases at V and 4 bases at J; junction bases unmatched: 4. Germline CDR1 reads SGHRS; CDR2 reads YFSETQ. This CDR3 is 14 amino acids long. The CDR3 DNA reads TGCGCCAGCAGCACCGGACAGGGGGGCACTGAAGCTTTCTTT. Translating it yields CASSTGQGGTEAFF.